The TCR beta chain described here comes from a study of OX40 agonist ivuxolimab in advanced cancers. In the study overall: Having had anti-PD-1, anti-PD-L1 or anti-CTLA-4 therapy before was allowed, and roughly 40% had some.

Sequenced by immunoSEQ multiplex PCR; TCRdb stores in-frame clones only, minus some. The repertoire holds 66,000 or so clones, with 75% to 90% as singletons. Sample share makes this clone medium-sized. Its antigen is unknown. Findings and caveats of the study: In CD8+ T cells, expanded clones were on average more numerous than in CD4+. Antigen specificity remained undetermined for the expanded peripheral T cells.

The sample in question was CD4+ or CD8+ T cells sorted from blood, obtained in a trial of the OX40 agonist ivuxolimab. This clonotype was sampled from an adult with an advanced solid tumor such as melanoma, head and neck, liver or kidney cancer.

The CDR3 bases are TGTGCCAGCAGATACCCGAGGTACGAGCAGTACTTC. It codes for CASRYPRYEQYF. The rearrangement joins TRBV2 to TRBJ2-7, with D unclear. Germline CDR1 reads SNHLY; CDR2 reads FYNNEI. The CDR3 is 12 residues long. V dropped 6 bases and J dropped 4 bases, with 10 bases sitting between them.